The clone carrying this TCR beta chain was detected only a few times. These data originate in a study of shared clonotypes between healthy human individuals. The CDR3 sequence is 13 residues long. Germline CDR1 reads MDHEN; CDR2 reads SYDVKM. Trimming at V came to 8 bases and at J to 5 bases, leaving 6 bases not matched to a gene. The data were produced by immunoSEQ multiplex PCR, yet TCRdb's version contains in-frame clones alone and is incomplete. The table shows approximately 320,000 clones, with over 65% occurring only once. Those who donated were healthy HIV-negative adults, with no recent acute infections or vaccinations reported.

This receptor was taken from a man between 25 and 39 years old in good health. Sequenced: memory CD4+ T cells sorted from blood. The subset denotes: CD45RA-negative fraction. V usage is TRBV28 and J usage is TRBJ2-7; 10 bases fit TRBD2. This chain's CDR3 is CASSSGRAHEQYF. CDR3 nucleotide sequence: TGTGCCAGCTCGAGCGGGAGGGCCCACGAGCAGTACTTC.